This TCR beta chain is from a study of blood T cell repertoires in COVID-19. Study in general: Samples taken during acute and convalescent COVID-19 were collected in the United States, Italy and Spain. The analysed material was cDNA or gDNA that came from T cells, B-cell-depleted T cells, or PBMCs.

This CDR3 is built from 16 residues. Trimming removed 5 bases at V and 6 bases at J, with 23 bases between. Germline CDR1 reads LNHDA; CDR2 reads SQIVND (reference sequence). Per the study methods: Amplification with reference gene primers provided the estimates of nucleated cell counts. Generated by immunoSEQ multiplex PCR, the TCRdb table keeps only in-frame clones and is missing some. D and trimming come from the DNA, and the V and J calls and clone size come from that table. The sample includes around 260,000 clones, 86% of them seen just once. The sequencing input was peripheral blood. The chain links TRBV19 to TRBJ2-7; maybe TRBD2 (6 bases). The source is a man aged 40-50 years who had recovered from COVID-19. CDR3 nucleotides: TGTGCCAGTAGTTCCCCTCGACTGGAGGGGAGCTCCGAGCAGTACTTC. Translation gives CASSSPRLEGSSEQYF.